These T cell receptor beta chains were read from a single sample in a study of blood T cell repertoires in COVID-19. The protocol was immunoSEQ multiplex PCR, while the TCRdb copy is restricted to in-frame clones and leaves out a portion. The sample has about 260,000 clones, roughly 84% seen once. What was sequenced was peripheral blood. All receptors come from a woman between 35 and 50 years old who had recovered from COVID-19. CDR3s include the opening cysteine and the closing phenylalanine or tryptophan. Fields, in order: J gene, V gene, clone size, D gene, CDR3 DNA, CDR3 protein. A D gene is named only where the DNA matches it firmly. Expanded clones are given a class, and other clones once, few, many or no size at all.

>TRBJ1-2|TRBV19|few|TRBD1
TGTGCCAGTGCTCAACAGGGGATGGGTGGCTACACCTTC
CASAQQGMGGYTF
>TRBJ1-2|TRBV6-5|.|TRBD1
TGTGCCAGCGGGACAGGACAGGGCTACACCTTC
CASGTGQGYTF
>TRBJ1-1|TRBV11-2|.|TRBD1
TGTGCCAGCAGGCCACTCACAGGGGGCTGGACTGAAGCTTTCTTT
CASRPLTGGWTEAFF
>TRBJ2-7|TRBV4-1|.|.
TGCGCCAGCAGCCAAGATCTCGGTACCACCTACGAGCAGTACTTC
CASSQDLGTTYEQYF
>TRBJ2-6|TRBV5-1|few|TRBD1
TGCGCCAGCAGCTTGCCAGGGGGCACCGGGGCCAACGTCCTGACTTTC
CASSLPGGTGANVLTF
>TRBJ1-2|TRBV6-5|.|.
TGTGCCAGCAGTTACTCACGGGTCGGCAACTATGGCTACACCTTC
CASSYSRVGNYGYTF
>TRBJ1-5|TRBV10-3|.|.
TGTGCCATCAGGGACAACCTTAACCATCAGCCCCAGCATTTT
CAIRDNLNHQPQHF
>TRBJ1-5|TRBV19|.|TRBD1
TGTGCCAGTAGTACCAACAGGGGTGTTGCGTCCCAGCATTTT
CASSTNRGVASQHF
>TRBJ1-1|TRBV5-1|once|TRBD1
TGCGCCAGCAGCTTACGGACAGGGAACACTGAAGCTTTCTTT
CASSLRTGNTEAFF
>TRBJ2-7|TRBV11-2|.|TRBD1
TGTGCCAGCAGCACCGACAGGGAATCAGCCTACGAGCAGTACTTC
CASSTDRESAYEQYF
>TRBJ1-5|TRBV19|.|TRBD1
TGTGCCAGTAGTATTCGGACAGGAAGCAATCAGCCCCAGCATTTT
CASSIRTGSNQPQHF
>TRBJ2-5|TRBV2|.|.
TGTGCCAGCAGTGACGGCCCGCAGGGGTCAGAGACCCAGTACTTC
CASSDGPQGSETQYF
>TRBJ1-1|TRBV5-1|.|.
TGCGCCAGCAGCTTGGGACAGGAAAACACTGAAGCTTTCTTT
CASSLGQENTEAFF
>TRBJ2-5|TRBV2|.|TRBD1
TGTGCCAGCACCGGCGTGACAGGGGGTGGCGAGACCCAGTACTTC
CASTGVTGGGETQYF
>TRBJ2-1|TRBV7-2|.|.
TGTGCCAGCAGCTCGATGGCGGGCGGGGAGCAGTTCTTC
CASSSMAGGEQFF
>TRBJ2-5|TRBV5-1|.|.
TGCGCCAGCAGCTTGTTACTAGCTGGGGAGACCCAGTACTTC
CASSLLLAGETQYF
>TRBJ1-1|TRBV5-1|.|.
TGCGCCAGCAGCTTGGACAGGAACACTGAAGCTTTCTTT
CASSLDRNTEAFF